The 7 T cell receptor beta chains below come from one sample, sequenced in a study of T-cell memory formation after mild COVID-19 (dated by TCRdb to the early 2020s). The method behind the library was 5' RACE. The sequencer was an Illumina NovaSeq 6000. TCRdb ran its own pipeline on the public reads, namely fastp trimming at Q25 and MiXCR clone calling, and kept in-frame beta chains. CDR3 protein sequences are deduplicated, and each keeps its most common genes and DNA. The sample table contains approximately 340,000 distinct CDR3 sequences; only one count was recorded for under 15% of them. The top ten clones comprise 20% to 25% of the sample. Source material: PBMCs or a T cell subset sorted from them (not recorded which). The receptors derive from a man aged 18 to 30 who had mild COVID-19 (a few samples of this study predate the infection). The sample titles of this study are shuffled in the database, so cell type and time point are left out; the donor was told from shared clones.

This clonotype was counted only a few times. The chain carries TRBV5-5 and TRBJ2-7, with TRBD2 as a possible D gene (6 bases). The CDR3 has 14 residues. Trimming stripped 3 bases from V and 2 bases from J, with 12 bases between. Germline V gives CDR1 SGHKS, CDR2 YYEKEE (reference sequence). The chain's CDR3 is CASSWRDATYEQYF. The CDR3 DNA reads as TGTGCCAGCAGCTGGAGGGACGCGACCTACGAGCAGTACTTC. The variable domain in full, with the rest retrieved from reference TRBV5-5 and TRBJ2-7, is DAGVTQSPTHLIKTRGQQVTLRCSPISGHKSVSWYQQVLGQGPQFIFQYYEKEERGRGNFPDRFSARQFPNYSSELNVNALLLGDSALYLCASSWRDATYEQYFGPGTRLTVT.

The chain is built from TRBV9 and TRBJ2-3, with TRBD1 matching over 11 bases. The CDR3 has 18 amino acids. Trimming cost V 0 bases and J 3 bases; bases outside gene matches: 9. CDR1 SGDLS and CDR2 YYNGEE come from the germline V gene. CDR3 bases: TGTGCCAGCAGCGTAGAGGCTTGGACAGGGGGCTTTACAGATACGCAGTATTTT. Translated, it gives CASSVEAWTGGFTDTQYF.

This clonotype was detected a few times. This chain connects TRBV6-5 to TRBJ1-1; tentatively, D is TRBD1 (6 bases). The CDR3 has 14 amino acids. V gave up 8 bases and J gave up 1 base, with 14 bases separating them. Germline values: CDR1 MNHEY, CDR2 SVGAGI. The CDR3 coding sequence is TGTGCCAGCGCGTCAACAGGGCGGAACACTGAAGCTTTCTTT. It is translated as CASASTGRNTEAFF.

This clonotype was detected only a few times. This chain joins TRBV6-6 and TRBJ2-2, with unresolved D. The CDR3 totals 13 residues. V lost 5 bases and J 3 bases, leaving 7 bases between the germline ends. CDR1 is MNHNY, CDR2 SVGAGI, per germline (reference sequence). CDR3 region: CASSQGYTGELFF. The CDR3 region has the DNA TGTGCCAGCAGTCAAGGGTACACCGGGGAGCTGTTTTTT.

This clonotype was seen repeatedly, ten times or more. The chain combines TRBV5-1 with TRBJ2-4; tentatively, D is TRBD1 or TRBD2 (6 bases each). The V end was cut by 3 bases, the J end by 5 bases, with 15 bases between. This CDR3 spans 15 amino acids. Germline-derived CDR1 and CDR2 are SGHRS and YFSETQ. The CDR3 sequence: CASSSMGGGENIQYF. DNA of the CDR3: TGCGCCAGCAGCTCGATGGGGGGCGGGGAAAACATTCAGTACTTC.

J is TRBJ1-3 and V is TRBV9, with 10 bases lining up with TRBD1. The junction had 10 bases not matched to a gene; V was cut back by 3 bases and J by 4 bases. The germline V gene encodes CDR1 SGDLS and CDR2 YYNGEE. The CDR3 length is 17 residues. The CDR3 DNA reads TGTGCCAGCAGCGCAAGTCCGACAGGGGGCTTCGGAAACACCATATATTTT. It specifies CASSASPTGGFGNTIYF.

Written as DNA, the CDR3 is TGTGCCAGCAGCTTGCTGTCGCTACAGGGCCTCTCTGGGGCCAACGTCCTGACTTTC. Protein: CASSLLSLQGLSGANVLTF. V is TRBV5-5 and J is TRBJ2-6, with D perhaps matching TRBD1 (6 bases). Germline loops: CDR1 SGHKS, CDR2 YYEKEE (reference sequence). This CDR3 is built from 19 residues. V was clipped by 1 base and J by 0 bases, with 17 bases between them.